The 17 T cell receptor beta chains below all came from one sample that was sequenced in a study of cytomegalovirus exposure and HLA in healthy donors. The PCR was carried out with 60 Vbeta primers and 13 Jbeta primers. Profiled with immunoSEQ multiplex PCR; TCRdb holds only in-frame clones, not every one. Here the sample spans 75,000 to 85,000 clones, 80% being singletons. Input material: PBMCs. These TCRs come from a male donor in good health and CMV-seronegative.

The V gene is TRBV10-3, the J gene TRBJ2-1, with D perhaps matching TRBD1 (6 bases). From germline, CDR1 is ENHRY and CDR2 SYGVKD. There are 15 residues in the CDR3. Trimming pared 2 bases from V and 2 bases from J, leaving 10 bases between. The CDR3 protein is CAISEVTGPYNEQFF. CDR3 nucleotide sequence: TGTGCCATCAGTGAGGTCACAGGGCCCTACAATGAGCAGTTCTTC.

This clone was seen a handful of times. This chain uses TRBV14 with TRBJ1-6; tentatively, D is TRBD1 (5 bases). CDR3 length: 15 residues. V lost 2 bases, J lost 7 bases, and 12 bases lay in between. Germline CDR1 reads SGHDN; CDR2 reads FVKESK. CDR3 residues: CASSQLGVENSPLHF. The CDR3 nucleotides read TGTGCCAGCAGCCAATTAGGGGTGGAAAATTCACCCCTCCACTTT. Full variable domain (missing parts from reference TRBV14 and TRBJ1-6): EAGVTQFPSHSVIEKGQTVTLRCDPISGHDNLYWYRRVMGKEIKFLLHFVKESKQDESGMPNNRFLAERTGGTYSTLKVQPAELEDSGVYFCASSQLGVENSPLHFGNGTRLTVT.

This clone has more than one count but fewer than ten. The gene calls are TRBV5-1 and TRBJ2-3; tentatively, D is TRBD2 (5 bases). V dropped 0 bases and J dropped 4 bases, with 15 bases sitting between them. Germline lookup yields CDR1 SGHRS and CDR2 YFSETQ. The CDR3 totals 16 residues. The CDR3 nucleotides are TGCGCCAGCAGCTTGGTGACTACGAGGGCCCCAGATACGCAGTATTTT. Its translation is CASSLVTTRAPDTQYF.

The gene calls are TRBV5-1 and TRBJ1-1; D possibly corresponds to TRBD1 (6 bases). The CDR3 sequence is 13 residues long. Germline CDR1 and CDR2: SGHRS and YFSETQ. Trimming removed 3 bases at V and 1 base at J, with 7 bases between. The CDR3 nucleotides read TGCGCCAGCAGCTGGACAGCGAACACTGAAGCTTTCTTT. Its translation: CASSWTANTEAFF.

In the case of this clone: An end of the junction does not agree with germline; a read error may underlie this. The genes are TRBV7-8 and TRBJ1-1; a possible D gene is TRBD1 (6 bases). CDR1 and CDR2 from the germline V gene are SGHVS and FQNEAQ. This CDR3 is 15 amino acids long. CDR3 in DNA: TGTGCCAGCAGCCTAGCCTGGGGGGGCGGCACTGAAGCTTTCTTT. Protein sequence: CASSLAWGGGTEAFF.

The chain employs TRBV5-1 and TRBJ1-2; no definite D call. Trimming removed 1 base at V and 5 bases at J, with 9 bases between. The CDR3 sequence is 13 residues long. The germline V gene has CDR1 SGHRS and CDR2 YFSETQ. CDR3 region: CASSLISGYGYTF. The CDR3 DNA sequence: TGCGCCAGCAGCTTGATTTCGGGATATGGCTACACCTTC. Full variable domain (rest looked up from reference TRBV5-1 and TRBJ1-2): KAGVTQTPRYLIKTRGQQVTLSCSPISGHRSVSWYQQTPGQGLQFLFEYFSETQRNKGNFPGRFSGRQFSNSRSEMNVSTLELGDSALYLCASSLISGYGYTFGSGTRLTVV.

V and J are TRBV30 and TRBJ1-2, with D perhaps TRBD1 (6 bases). From germline, CDR1 is GTSNPN and CDR2 SVGIG (reference sequence). The CDR3 totals 12 residues. Trimming removed 4 bases at V and 9 bases at J, with 15 bases between. In DNA form, the CDR3 reads TGTGCCTGGACGAAGTACAGGGCTAGCTACACCTTC. This sequence encodes CAWTKYRASYTF.

Concerning this clone: Without the conserved terminal phenylalanine or tryptophan, this CDR3 likely stems from a read error. The chain recombines TRBV14 with TRBJ1-1; D call uncertain. Germline V lookup: CDR1 SGHDN, CDR2 FVKESK. The V end lost 1 base, the J end lost 5 bases, and 11 bases lay between the germline ends. The CDR3 extends over 14 amino acids. CDR3 nucleotide sequence: TGTGCCAGCAGCCAAGTTGGTAAGGCGACTGAAGCTTTCCTT. As protein: CASSQVGKATEAFL.

This clone was counted between two and nine times. The chain combines TRBV6-4 with TRBJ1-1, with D perhaps TRBD1 (6 bases). The CDR3 length is 15 residues. V lost 3 bases to trimming and J lost 3 bases, with 14 bases between them. Germline loops: CDR1 MRHNA, CDR2 SNTAGT. The CDR3 sequence: CASSEGGAEDTEAFF. In nucleotides, the CDR3 is TGTGCCAGCAGTGAAGGGGGGGCCGAGGACACTGAAGCTTTCTTT.

This chain connects TRBV25-1 to TRBJ1-1, with 8 positions matching TRBD1. CDR1 is MGHDK and CDR2 is SYGVNS in the germline V gene. The CDR3 is 13 residues long. V lost 6 bases to trimming and J lost 7 bases; unmatched junction nucleotides: 7. The CDR3 region is CASRSRGQGEAFF. CDR3 in DNA: TGTGCCAGCAGAAGCAGAGGACAGGGTGAAGCTTTCTTT. Full variable domain (rest looked up from reference TRBV25-1 and TRBJ1-1): EADIYQTPRYLVIGTGKKITLECSQTMGHDKMYWYQQDPGMELHLIHYSYGVNSTEKGDLSSESTVSRIRTEHFPLTLESARPSHTSQYLCASRSRGQGEAFFGQGTRLTVV.

The rearrangement uses TRBV5-1 and TRBJ2-6; D is perhaps TRBD2 (6 bases). This CDR3 has 17 residues. V lost 2 bases and J lost 4, with 16 bases in between. CDR1 is SGHRS, CDR2 YFSETQ, per germline. CDR3 amino acids: CASSLGGPRSGANVLTF. The CDR3 nucleotides read TGCGCCAGCAGCTTAGGAGGGCCCCGCTCGGGGGCCAACGTCCTGACTTTC.

The gene calls are TRBV15 and TRBJ2-5; D is possibly TRBD2 (6 bases). The CDR3 length is 13 residues. Per the germline V gene, CDR1 is LNHNV and CDR2 is YYDKDF (reference sequence). V was trimmed by 7 bases and J by 3 bases, leaving 12 bases between them. Here the CDR3 reads CATNTSPKETQYF. CDR3 bases: TGTGCCACCAACACTAGCCCGAAAGAGACCCAGTACTTC.

This rearrangement joins TRBV6-5 to TRBJ1-2; the D is unclear. Trimming took off 4 bases at V and 8 bases at J, with 17 bases between the two ends. In germline, CDR1 is MNHEY, CDR2 SVGAGI. The CDR3 is 14 amino acids. The CDR3 nucleotides are TGTGCCAGCAGTTTCAACCCGCGGGAGGAGGGCTACACCTTC. Residues: CASSFNPREEGYTF.

Remarks on this clone: Without the conserved terminal phenylalanine or tryptophan, this CDR3 likely stems from a read error. The CDR3: CASSLPHRGSSYEQYL. CDR3 bases: TGCGCCAGCAGCTTGCCCCACAGGGGATCGTCCTACGAGCAGTACCTC. The V gene is TRBV5-1, the J gene TRBJ2-7; 7 nucleotides match TRBD1. This CDR3 is 16 amino acids long. With 1 base clipped from V and 1 base from J, the junction kept 8 bases outside the gene matches. Germline CDR1 and CDR2: SGHRS and YFSETQ.

The CDR3 nucleotides read TGTGCCAGTAGTTGGGCAGATCAGCCCCAGCATTTT. This gives the protein CASSWADQPQHF. The chain joins TRBV19 to TRBJ1-5; no firm D call. Germline V gives CDR1 LNHDA, CDR2 SQIVND (reference sequence). There are 12 residues in the CDR3. V gave up 5 bases and J gave up 5 bases, with 7 bases separating them.

V is TRBV15 and J is TRBJ2-5; 9 bases map to TRBD2. Germline assignment: CDR1 LNHNV and CDR2 YYDKDF (reference sequence). The trim removed 6 bases at V and 0 bases at J, leaving 5 bases unmatched. The CDR3 totals 15 residues. CDR3 coding DNA: TGTGCCACCAGAGCGGGGGGAGATAACCAAGAGACCCAGTACTTC. This codes for CATRAGGDNQETQYF.

In DNA, the CDR3 is TGTGCCAGCAGCTTAATCGGCGGCAGCTCCTACAATGAGCAGTTCTTC. This gives the protein CASSLIGGSSYNEQFF. V gene TRBV7-9 combines with J gene TRBJ2-1; unclear D gene. Germline V gene sequence: CDR1 SEHNR, CDR2 FQNEAQ (reference sequence). V gave up 2 bases and J gave up 0 bases, with 11 bases separating them. The CDR3 is made up of 16 amino acids.